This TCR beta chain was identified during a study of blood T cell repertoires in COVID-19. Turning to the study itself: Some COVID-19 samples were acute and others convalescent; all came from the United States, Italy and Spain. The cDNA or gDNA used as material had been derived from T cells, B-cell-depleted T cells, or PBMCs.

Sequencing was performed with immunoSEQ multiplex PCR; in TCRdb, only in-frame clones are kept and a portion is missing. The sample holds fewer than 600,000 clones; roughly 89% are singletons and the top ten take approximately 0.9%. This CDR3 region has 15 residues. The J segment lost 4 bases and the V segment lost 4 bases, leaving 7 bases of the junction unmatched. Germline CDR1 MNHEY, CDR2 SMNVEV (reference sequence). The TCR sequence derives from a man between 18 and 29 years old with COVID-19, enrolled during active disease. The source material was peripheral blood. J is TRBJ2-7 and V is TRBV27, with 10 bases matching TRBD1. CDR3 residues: CASSWGQGQGYEQYF. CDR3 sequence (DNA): TGTGCCAGCAGTTGGGGACAGGGACAGGGGTACGAGCAGTACTTC.